This TCR beta chain came from a study of blood T cell repertoires in COVID-19. Study in general: In each case, the material was cDNA or gDNA derived from T cells, B-cell-depleted T cells, or PBMCs.

TCRdb's copy holds only in-frame clones and misses some; the assay was immunoSEQ multiplex PCR. The sample shows some 100,000 clones, roughly 91% of them seen only once. V lost 1 base to trimming and J lost 2 bases; unmatched junction nucleotides: 9. Germline CDR1 is LGHNA and CDR2 is YSLEER. The CDR3 consists of 19 residues. The clonotype comes from a human donor with acute or convalescent COVID-19. The donor label of this sample is uncertain. The V and J genes are TRBV4-3 and TRBJ2-2, with 11 bases matching TRBD2. The specimen sequenced was peripheral blood. The CDR3 region has the DNA TGCGCCAGCAGCCAAGTCGAGGGTAGCGGGAGGGCCAACACCGGGGAGCTGTTTTTT. Translated: CASSQVEGSGRANTGELFF.